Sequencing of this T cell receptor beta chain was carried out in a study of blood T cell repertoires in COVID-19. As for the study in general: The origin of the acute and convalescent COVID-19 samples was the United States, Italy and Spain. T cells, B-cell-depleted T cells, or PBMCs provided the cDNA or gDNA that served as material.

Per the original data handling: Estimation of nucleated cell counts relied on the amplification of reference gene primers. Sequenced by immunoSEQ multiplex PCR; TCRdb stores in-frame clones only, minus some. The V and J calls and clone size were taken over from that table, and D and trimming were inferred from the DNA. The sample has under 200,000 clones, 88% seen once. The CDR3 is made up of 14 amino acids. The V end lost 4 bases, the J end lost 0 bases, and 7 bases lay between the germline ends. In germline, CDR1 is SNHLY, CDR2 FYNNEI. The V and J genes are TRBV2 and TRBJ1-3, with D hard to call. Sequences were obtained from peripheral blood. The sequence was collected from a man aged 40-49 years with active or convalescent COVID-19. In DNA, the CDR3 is TGTGCCAGCAGTGCTGGCCCCTCTGGAAACACCATATATTTT. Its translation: CASSAGPSGNTIYF.